The 26 T cell receptor beta chains listed next were all sequenced from one sample in a study of identical twins. TCRdb used MiXCR to reprocess the 5' RACE reads, holding one entry per CDR3 protein. The sample lists about 240,000 distinct CDR3 sequences; roughly a tenth were seen once. Sample: memory T cells sorted from blood. These receptors were collected from a man aged 50-60 years in good health.

At least ten counts were recorded for this clonotype. The chain combines TRBV20-1 with TRBJ2-7; TRBD2 matches 10 bases. Germline V lookup: CDR1 DFQATT, CDR2 SNEGSKA (reference sequence). The V and J ends lost 2 bases and 7 bases, in that order; junction bases with no gene match: 8. The CDR3 runs to 14 residues. CDR3 nucleotide sequence: TGCAGTGCTAGACTAGCGGGAGTGCCGAAAGAGCAGTACTTC. Encoded protein: CSARLAGVPKEQYF.

This clonotype showed up just a few times. The chain recombines TRBV6-1 with TRBJ1-2, with TRBD1 identical over 11 bases. Germline assignment: CDR1 MNHNS and CDR2 SASEGT. CDR3 length: 14 amino acids. V shed 6 bases and J 4 bases; nucleotides not matched to a gene: 4. The CDR3 loop is CASRPGQGVYGYTF. The CDR3 DNA sequence: TGTGCCAGCAGGCCGGGACAGGGGGTCTATGGCTACACCTTC.

This clonotype was observed a few times. The chain links TRBV6-2 or TRBV6-3 to TRBJ1-1; D is unresolved. The germline V gene encodes CDR1 MNHEY and CDR2 SVGEGT. V was trimmed by 0 bases and J by 4 bases, leaving 12 bases between them. The CDR3 is 15 amino acids. In DNA, the CDR3 is TGTGCCAGCAGTTACTCTGCGCGAAGGGCCACTGAAGCTTTCTTT. This sequence encodes CASSYSARRATEAFF.

V usage is TRBV10-3 and J usage is TRBJ2-7, with TRBD2 identical over 8 bases. The CDR3 covers 15 residues. V was pared by 3 bases and J by 3 bases, with 7 bases of the junction left unmatched. Germline values: CDR1 ENHRY, CDR2 SYGVKD. This CDR3 is CAISETGGTSYEQYF. The CDR3 DNA reads TGTGCCATCAGTGAAACCGGCGGGACTAGCTACGAGCAGTACTTC.

This clonotype has a count of ten or more. The chain is built from TRBV12-3 or TRBV12-4 and TRBJ1-5; D is possibly TRBD1 (6 bases). The V gene lost 6 bases and the J gene lost 5 bases, with 11 bases spanning the gap. This CDR3 is 13 amino acids long. The CDR3 coding sequence is TGTGCCAGCAGCTCCAACAGGGATCAGCCCCAGCATTTT. Translated, it gives CASSSNRDQPQHF.

The gene calls are TRBV15 and TRBJ2-7, with 8 bases that match TRBD2. CDR3 length: 14 amino acids. CDR1 and CDR2 from the germline V gene are LNHNV and YYDKDF (reference sequence). Germline trimming cut 5 bases from V and 4 bases from J; bases unmatched to any gene: 7. This CDR3 reads CATSPGGGGYEQYF. As DNA, the CDR3 is TGTGCCACCAGCCCCGGGGGGGGTGGGTACGAGCAGTACTTC. The whole variable domain, remainder taken from reference TRBV15 and TRBJ2-7, is DAMVIQNPRYQVTQFGKPVTLSCSQTLNHNVMYWYQQKSSQAPKLLFHYYDKDFNNEADTPDNFQSRRPNTSFCFLDIRSPGLGDTAMYLCATSPGGGGYEQYFGPGTRLTVT.

This clonotype was counted between two and nine times. The chain uses TRBV6-1 and TRBJ1-5; D is uncertain. V shed 8 bases and J shed 5 bases, with 13 bases lying between them. Germline values: CDR1 MNHNS, CDR2 SASEGT. This CDR3 spans 13 amino acids. The DNA of the CDR3 is TGTGCCAGCGGGCCCTCAGAGGATCAGCCCCAGCATTTT. Protein product: CASGPSEDQPQHF.

The chain combines TRBV7-9 with TRBJ2-6; no clear D. In germline, CDR1 is SEHNR, CDR2 FQNEAQ (reference sequence). The CDR3 is made up of 16 amino acids. V gave up 5 bases and J gave up 1 base, with 12 bases separating them. CDR3 DNA sequence: TGTGCCAGCAGCCGTTCGGGTGGATCTGGGGCCAACGTCCTGACTTTC. Amino acids: CASSRSGGSGANVLTF.

This clonotype was detected only a few times. The V and J genes are TRBV18 and TRBJ2-2; maybe TRBD1 (6 bases). CDR1 KGHSH and CDR2 LQKENI come from the germline V gene. The V gene lost 2 bases and the J gene lost 0 bases, with 10 bases spanning the gap. The CDR3 is made up of 16 amino acids. The CDR3 loop reads CASSPMDSSNTGELFF. The CDR3 nucleotides read TGTGCCAGCTCACCAATGGACAGCTCGAACACCGGGGAGCTGTTTTTT.

This chain connects TRBV5-1 to TRBJ2-2; D might be TRBD1 (5 bases). V shed 1 base and J shed 5 bases, with 12 bases lying between them. CDR1 is SGHRS, CDR2 YFSETQ, per germline. The CDR3 is made up of 15 amino acids. The CDR3 is CASSLSGSETGELFF. Here the CDR3 DNA reads TGCGCCAGCAGCTTGTCAGGGTCAGAGACCGGGGAGCTGTTTTTT.

This clonotype has ten or more counts. V usage is TRBV20-1 and J usage is TRBJ2-4, with a possible D match to TRBD2 (5 bases). V was trimmed by 1 base and J by 0 bases, leaving 10 bases between them. The CDR3 contains 15 residues. Germline V lookup: CDR1 DFQATT, CDR2 SNEGSKA (reference sequence). Here the CDR3 reads CSARGPSLAKNIQYF. Here the CDR3 DNA reads TGCAGTGCTAGAGGCCCTAGCCTAGCCAAAAACATTCAGTACTTC.

This clonotype was seen at least ten times. The CDR3, as DNA: TGTGCCAGCAGCCAAGAGGGGACAGGGAGGACTAATGAAAAACTGTTTTTT. This encodes CASSQEGTGRTNEKLFF. The chain recombines TRBV4-2 with TRBJ1-4; the match to TRBD1 covers 9 bases. Looked up from germline, CDR1 is LGHNA and CDR2 is YNFKEQ. J was trimmed by 2 bases and V by 0 bases; bases with no gene match: 4. This CDR3 contains 17 residues.

As regards this clonotype: A much larger clone is a single base away; this may be a read error. The rearrangement links TRBV5-6 to TRBJ2-5, with D unclear. This CDR3 contains 12 residues. V shed 1 base and J shed 7 bases, with 8 bases lying between them. Germline CDR1 reads SGHDT; CDR2 reads YYEEEE. CDR3 sequence (DNA): TGTGCCAGCAGCTTGTTAGAAGGGACCCAGTACTTC. It translates to CASSLLEGTQYF.

This clonotype was counted at least ten times. The chain uses TRBV11-2 and TRBJ2-1; D remains unclear. Trimming removed 5 bases at V and 6 bases at J, with 11 bases between. Germline CDR1 is SGHAT and CDR2 is FQNNGV. The CDR3 length is 13 residues. The CDR3 nucleotides read TGTGCCAGCAGCACGCAGTCCCCCAATGAGCAGTTCTTC. It yields the protein CASSTQSPNEQFF.

This clonotype was seen only a few times. The rearrangement uses TRBV2 and TRBJ2-5, with TRBD1 matching over 9 bases. CDR1 and CDR2 from the germline V gene are SNHLY and FYNNEI. The V segment lost 7 bases and the J segment 5 bases; nucleotides outside the gene matches: 8. The CDR3 loop spans 14 amino acids. The CDR3 loop is CASNPGTGRETQYF. CDR3 nucleotides: TGTGCCAGCAATCCTGGGACAGGGAGGGAGACCCAGTACTTC.

This clonotype showed up just a few times. The chain carries TRBV20-1 and TRBJ2-3; D uncertain. The CDR3 contains 14 residues. Germline lookup yields CDR1 DFQATT and CDR2 SNEGSKA (reference sequence). Trimming removed 0 bases from V and 1 base from J, with 8 bases in between. This CDR3 is CSAREWSGTDTQYF. The CDR3 region has the DNA TGCAGTGCTAGAGAATGGTCGGGCACAGATACGCAGTATTTT.

This clonotype showed up many times. V is TRBV18 and J is TRBJ1-6; D is undetermined. V gave up 5 bases and J gave up 5 bases, with 7 bases separating them. The CDR3 totals 13 residues. CDR1 is KGHSH, CDR2 LQKENI, per germline. DNA of the CDR3: TGTGCCAGCTCATACGGGGATAATTCACCCCTCCACTTT. Translating it yields CASSYGDNSPLHF.

This clonotype was counted only a few times. The J gene is TRBJ2-3, the V gene TRBV10-3; the match to TRBD2 covers 13 bases. This CDR3 region has 14 residues. V gave up 10 bases and J gave up 2 bases; unmatched junction bases: 3. Germline values: CDR1 ENHRY, CDR2 SYGVKD. The CDR3 bases are TGTGCCAGCGGGACTAGCGGGAACACAGATACGCAGTATTTT. Protein sequence: CASGTSGNTDTQYF.

This clonotype came up many times. The rearrangement links TRBV20-1 to TRBJ2-1; D ambiguous. V gave up 2 bases and J gave up 0 bases, with 20 bases separating them. The V gene's germline CDR1 is DFQATT and CDR2 SNEGSKA (reference sequence). This CDR3 is built from 18 residues. The CDR3 bases are TGCAGTGCTAGACCCCAGTTTCTGGGTCTGGGCTCCTACAATGAGCAGTTCTTC. It is translated as CSARPQFLGLGSYNEQFF.

This clonotype was seen ten or more times. This sequence joins TRBV28 and TRBJ2-5; D perhaps matches TRBD1 (5 bases). CDR3 size: 17 residues. With 0 bases removed from V and 4 bases from J, the gap between germline ends came to 18 bases. Germline V CDR1 and CDR2: MDHEN, SYDVKM. DNA for the CDR3: TGTGCCAGCAGTTTATGGGAATCGGTTGGCAGGGCAGAGACCCAGTACTTC. Its translation: CASSLWESVGRAETQYF.

This clonotype was seen a few times. The rearrangement joins TRBV7-3 to TRBJ2-3; 10 bases align to TRBD1. The CDR3 runs 16 residues. Germline V lookup: CDR1 SGHTA, CDR2 FQGTGA. Germline trimming cut 0 bases from V and 6 bases from J; bases unmatched to any gene: 6. CDR3 DNA sequence: TGTGCCAGCAGCTTAACGGGACAGGGGTGGTCGGATACGCAGTATTTT. Amino acid sequence: CASSLTGQGWSDTQYF.

This clonotype was picked up many times. The chain uses TRBV6-1 and TRBJ1-4, with 8 bases lining up with TRBD1. The CDR3 sequence is 14 residues long. Germline loops: CDR1 MNHNS, CDR2 SASEGT. Losses at the gene ends were 6 bases for V and 5 bases for J; bases not matched to a gene: 5. Written as DNA, the CDR3 is TGTGCCAGCAGACAAGGACAGGGAAATGAAAAACTGTTTTTT. Amino acid sequence: CASRQGQGNEKLFF.

This clonotype was seen at least ten times. The rearrangement links TRBV12-3 or TRBV12-4 to TRBJ1-2; a possible D gene is TRBD1 (5 bases). V was shortened by 5 bases and J by 0 bases, with 13 bases between the two germline ends. CDR3 length equals 15 residues. This CDR3 reads CASSLGRQANYGYTF. Written as DNA, the CDR3 is TGTGCCAGCAGTCTGGGACGGCAAGCTAACTATGGCTACACCTTC.

This clonotype has at least ten counts. This chain links TRBV10-3 with TRBJ1-1; D call uncertain. V lost 0 bases to trimming and J lost 9 bases, with 5 bases between them. The CDR3 runs to 11 residues. The V gene's germline CDR1 is ENHRY and CDR2 SYGVKD. The CDR3 DNA is TGTGCCATCAGTGAGTCATCCAAAGCTTTCTTT. Residues: CAISESSKAFF.

This clonotype has only a few counts. The J gene is TRBJ2-7, the V gene TRBV11-2; either TRBD1 or TRBD2 may fit D (5 bases each). Germline V gene lookup returns CDR1 SGHAT and CDR2 FQNNGV. The CDR3 totals 14 residues. V lost 5 bases and J lost 2, with 13 bases in between. CDR3 nucleotide sequence: TGTGCCAGCAGCCAGATGGGACGGACCTACGAGCAGTACTTC. This encodes CASSQMGRTYEQYF.

By proportion, this clonotype is medium-sized. CDR3 loop: CASSTRGGRETQYF. The CDR3 DNA sequence: TGTGCCAGCAGTACCCGGGGGGGCAGGGAGACCCAGTACTTC. This chain joins TRBV12-3 or TRBV12-4 and TRBJ2-5; 8 bases are a match to TRBD2. This CDR3 comprises 14 residues. With 5 bases clipped from V and 5 bases from J, the junction kept 7 bases outside the gene matches.